These 13 T cell receptor beta chains share one sample of origin, sequenced in a study of long-term antiretroviral therapy in people with HIV. An immunoSEQ assay, version v3.0, was performed at survey level. Some clones are missing from TCRdb's copy, which holds only in-frame ones; the method was immunoSEQ multiplex PCR. This sample has about 16,000 clones; roughly three quarters occur once, and the top ten carry 9.5% to 14%. The sample here was unsorted PBMCs, taken 2.3 years after starting antiretroviral therapy. These receptors all stem from a woman in her thirties or forties with HIV.

The genes are TRBV19 and TRBJ1-1; D is undetermined. V was clipped by 1 base and J by 2 bases, with 8 bases between them. Germline CDR1 reads LNHDA; CDR2 reads SQIVND (reference sequence). The CDR3 runs 14 residues. For the CDR3, the DNA is TGTGCCAGTAGTATAGGTACTGAAAACACTGAAGCTTTCTTT. Its translation: CASSIGTENTEAFF.

The V and J genes are TRBV5-1 and TRBJ1-1; D possibly corresponds to TRBD1 (6 bases). CDR1 and CDR2 from the germline V gene are SGHRS and YFSETQ. V lost 9 bases to trimming and J lost 4 bases, with 16 bases between them. The CDR3 contains 13 residues. CDR3 sequence: CATSGVGGTEAFF. The CDR3 region has the DNA TGCGCCACCTCAGGGGTGGGCGGCACTGAAGCTTTCTTT.

The J gene is TRBJ1-5, the V gene TRBV6-1; D is perhaps TRBD1 (6 bases). V was cut by 4 bases and J by 7 bases, with 14 bases left in between. The germline V gene has CDR1 MNHNS and CDR2 SASEGT. The CDR3 totals 14 residues. The CDR3 DNA reads as TGTGCCAGCAGTGTGTGGGGGGCAGAGCAGCCCCAGCATTTT. It encodes CASSVWGAEQPQHF.

This clone was seen only a few times. The V and J genes are TRBV7-9 and TRBJ2-3; D is ambiguous. Per the germline V gene, CDR1 is SEHNR and CDR2 is FQNEAQ (reference sequence). Trimming took 5 bases from V and 0 from J, leaving 6 bases between them. The CDR3 length is 13 residues. DNA for the CDR3: TGTGCCAGCAGCCGGACCAGCACAGATACGCAGTATTTT. Translation: CASSRTSTDTQYF.

The chain uses TRBV11-2 and TRBJ1-2; D not resolved. The germline V gene encodes CDR1 SGHAT and CDR2 FQNNGV. This CDR3 contains 14 residues. V was clipped by 1 base and J by 2 bases, with 8 bases between them. In DNA, the CDR3 is TGTGCCAGCAGCTTAGGAGCAGGAAACTATGGCTACACCTTC. Amino acid sequence: CASSLGAGNYGYTF.

The chain couples TRBV7-9 to TRBJ2-3; unclear D gene. The length of the CDR3 is 12 residues. The germline V gene encodes CDR1 SEHNR and CDR2 FQNEAQ (reference sequence). The ends were cut back, 8 bases at V and 2 bases at J, with 8 bases in the middle. CDR3 DNA sequence: TGTGCCAGCGAGTTTCTCACAGATACGCAGTATTTT. This codes for CASEFLTDTQYF.

The rearrangement links TRBV29-1 to TRBJ2-7, with D perhaps TRBD1 (5 bases). The V and J ends lost 4 bases and 0 bases respectively, with 10 bases between them. CDR3 size: 13 residues. Germline V gene lookup returns CDR1 SQVTM and CDR2 ANQGSEA. The CDR3 is CSVVQRGSYEQYF. The CDR3 DNA is TGCAGCGTTGTACAAAGGGGCTCCTACGAGCAGTACTTC.

The chain combines TRBV12-5 with TRBJ1-2, with D unresolved. V was pared by 8 bases and J by 1 base, with 14 bases between. CDR1 LGHNT and CDR2 FRNRAP come from the germline V gene. This CDR3 comprises 14 residues. CDR3: CASHPGPFNYGYTF. CDR3 in DNA: TGTGCTAGTCATCCGGGTCCATTTAACTATGGCTACACCTTC. Full variable domain (outside the CDR3, taken from reference TRBV12-5 and TRBJ1-2): DARVTQTPRHKVTEMGQEVTMRCQPILGHNTVFWYRQTMMQGLELLAYFRNRAPLDDSGMPKDRFSAEMPDATLATLKIQPSEPRDSAVYFCASHPGPFNYGYTFGSGTRLTVV.

Worth noting for this clone: One end of the junction is discordant with germline, which a read error may explain. The sample has other DNA sequences that encode this CDR3 too. This rearrangement joins TRBV9 to TRBJ1-3; D unclear. The CDR3 has 13 amino acids. In germline, CDR1 is SGDLS, CDR2 YYNGEE. The CDR3 DNA follows: TGTGCCAGCAGCGTTGAGAGTGGAAATACCATATATTTT. Its translation: CASSVESGNTIYF.

V is TRBV7-9 and J is TRBJ2-1, with 7 bases matching TRBD1. The CDR3 consists of 16 residues. Per germline, CDR1 SEHNR and CDR2 FQNEAQ (reference sequence). The V segment lost 5 bases and the J segment 4 bases; nucleotides outside the gene matches: 11. The CDR3 DNA sequence: TGTGCCAGCAGCCCACCGACAGGGAAGGCGTACAATGAGCAGTTCTTC. It yields the protein CASSPPTGKAYNEQFF.

The V and J genes are TRBV12-5 and TRBJ1-1, with TRBD1 as a possible D gene (6 bases). This CDR3 spans 16 amino acids. V lost 0 bases, J lost 11 bases, and 22 bases lay in between. Germline CDR1 LGHNT, CDR2 FRNRAP. The CDR3 protein is CASGLVRRGPGHDAFF. The DNA of the CDR3 is TGTGCTAGTGGTTTGGTACGCAGGGGACCTGGTCATGATGCTTTCTTT.

The CDR3: CASGRDGSYEQYF. The CDR3 DNA is TGTGCCAGCGGCCGGGACGGCTCCTACGAGCAGTACTTC. This chain connects TRBV5-6 to TRBJ2-7; TRBD1 or TRBD2 may be the D gene (5 bases each). From germline, CDR1 is SGHDT and CDR2 YYEEEE. The germline V and J ends were trimmed by 7 bases and 0 bases, with 11 bases remaining between them. This CDR3 region has 13 residues. Full variable domain (remainder filled in from reference TRBV5-6 and TRBJ2-7): DAGVTQSPTHLIKTRGQQVTLRCSPKSGHDTVSWYQQALGQGPQFIFQYYEEEERQRGNFPDRFSGHQFPNYSSELNVNALLLGDSALYLCASGRDGSYEQYFGPGTRLTVT.

The V gene is TRBV7-8, the J gene TRBJ1-5; weak D call: TRBD1 (6 bases). CDR3 length: 15 amino acids. Germline V gene lookup returns CDR1 SGHVS and CDR2 FQNEAQ. V dropped 3 bases and J dropped 7 bases, with 16 bases sitting between them. CDR3 sequence (DNA): TGTGCCAGCAGCTTTATGTTGCAGGGGAGGCAGCCCCAGCATTTT. Translation gives CASSFMLQGRQPQHF.